This T cell receptor (beta chain) was profiled in a study of chronic HIV infection and antiretroviral therapy. TCRdb fed the 5' RACE reads into MiXCR, producing one record per CDR3 protein. This table has about 31,000 distinct CDR3 sequences, over 7.5% appearing once. This clonotype was detected ten times or more. The CDR3 loop spans 15 amino acids. Germline CDR1 and CDR2: MNHEY and SVGEGT. Trimming at V came to 4 bases and at J to 7 bases, leaving 8 bases not matched to a gene. Material: peripheral blood. The V gene is TRBV6-2 or TRBV6-3, the J gene TRBJ2-2, with 8 bases matching TRBD2. This clonotype was obtained from an adult who had HIV and had not received antiretroviral therapy, or was an uninfected healthy control (not recorded which). The CDR3 DNA follows: TGTGCCAGCAGTTTACAGCTTAGCGGGAACGGGGAGCTGTTTTTT. Protein: CASSLQLSGNGELFF.